The next 21 T cell receptor beta chains were all read from a single sample in a study of T cells after posttransplantation cyclophosphamide (dated by TCRdb to 2016 to 2018). Library preparation employed the immunoSEQ multiplex PCR assay. TCRdb stores this immuneACCESS table with in-frame sequences only. Part of the clones is absent; in the studies checked, under half of the shortfall reflects unresolved V genes, and no reason is known for the rest. In all, the sample holds approximately 52,000 clones, and around 84% of those were seen once. Of the sample, about 3% is held by the ten largest clones. Sequencing was performed on PBMCs. The receptors shown here come from a man aged 25 to 45 with a blood cancer, CMV-positive, and with a related stem cell donor.

This rearrangement joins TRBV6-5 to TRBJ1-1; TRBD1 matches 7 bases. The CDR3 length is 15 residues. The V and J ends lost 7 bases and 6 bases, in that order; junction bases with no gene match: 14. The V gene's germline CDR1 is MNHEY and CDR2 SVGAGI. The DNA for the CDR3 is TGTGCCAGCACTATCGTGAAGGGGGCTGTCCCTGAAGCTTTCTTT. Protein sequence: CASTIVKGAVPEAFF.

The chain combines TRBV11-3 with TRBJ2-7; 7 nucleotides agree with TRBD1. V shed 8 bases and J 5 bases; nucleotides not matched to a gene: 12. This CDR3 is built from 14 residues. Germline assignment: CDR1 SGHNT and CDR2 YENEEA. The CDR3 nucleotides read TGTGCCAGCGGCGGAACAGGGGTGCGCGACGAGCAGTACTTC. This encodes CASGGTGVRDEQYF.

In nucleotides, the CDR3 is TGCGCCAGCAGCTTGGCCGTAGCACGCAATGAGCAGTTCTTC. Translated: CASSLAVARNEQFF. The gene calls are TRBV5-1 and TRBJ2-1; no firm D call. V dropped 0 bases and J dropped 6 bases, with 10 bases sitting between them. The CDR3 is made up of 14 amino acids. Germline lookup yields CDR1 SGHRS and CDR2 YFSETQ.

The rearrangement uses TRBV4-3 and TRBJ2-7, with TRBD1 matching 9 bases. V lost 0 bases to trimming and J lost 3 bases; unmatched junction nucleotides: 3. The CDR3 loop spans 15 amino acids. Per the germline V gene, CDR1 is LGHNA and CDR2 is YSLEER. CDR3 sequence reads: CASSQDHRGLYEQYF. CDR3 in DNA: TGCGCCAGCAGCCAAGATCACAGGGGGCTCTACGAGCAGTACTTC.

The chain has TRBV5-1 and TRBJ2-1; TRBD1 agrees at 7 bases. The V gene end was trimmed by 4 bases and the J gene end by 7 bases; junction bases not matched to a gene: 8. This CDR3 spans 14 amino acids. Germline CDR1 is SGHRS and CDR2 is YFSETQ. The CDR3 is CASSGRQGWNEQFF. CDR3 coding DNA: TGCGCCAGCAGCGGGAGACAGGGTTGGAATGAGCAGTTCTTC.

The chain couples TRBV7-3 to TRBJ2-1; D remains ambiguous. The V end was cut by 1 base, the J end by 4 bases, with 14 bases between. This CDR3 is 16 amino acids long. Germline values: CDR1 SGHTA, CDR2 FQGTGA. CDR3 sequence: CASSLSRTRNYNEQFF. Here the CDR3 DNA reads TGTGCCAGCAGCTTAAGCCGCACCAGGAATTACAATGAGCAGTTCTTC. The complete variable domain, with remaining parts taken from reference TRBV7-3 and TRBJ2-1, reads GAGVSQTPSNKVTEKGKYVELRCDPISGHTALYWYRQSLGQGPEFLIYFQGTGAADDSGLPNDRFFAVRPEGSVSTLKIQRTERGDSAVYLCASSLSRTRNYNEQFFGPGTRLTVL.

The J gene is TRBJ2-5, the V gene TRBV7-3; D gene uncertain. The CDR3 spans 14 residues. The ends were cut back, 1 base at V and 5 bases at J, with 11 bases in the middle. Germline CDR1 SGHTA, CDR2 FQGTGA. CDR3 DNA sequence: TGTGCCAGCAGCTTAAATCCGGGTGGGGAGACCCAGTACTTC. The encoded protein is CASSLNPGGETQYF.

The genes are TRBV6-5 and TRBJ1-2; 7 nucleotides match TRBD1. V lost 5 bases and J lost 0; bases outside the gene matches: 3. The CDR3 sequence is 14 residues long. From germline, CDR1 is MNHEY and CDR2 SVGAGI. The DNA of the CDR3 is TGTGCCAGCAGTCCGGGACAGTCTAACTATGGCTACACCTTC. As protein: CASSPGQSNYGYTF.

This clone was recorded once. The chain is built from TRBV5-1 and TRBJ2-3; TRBD2 agrees at 10 bases. V dropped 4 bases and J dropped 6; count of bases not matched to a gene: 8. Germline CDR1 is SGHRS and CDR2 is YFSETQ. This CDR3 contains 15 residues. The CDR3 protein is CASSGGTSVPDTQYF. The DNA of the CDR3 is TGCGCCAGCAGCGGAGGGACTAGCGTCCCCGATACGCAGTATTTT.

Only a few counts were recorded for this clone. This chain joins TRBV7-9 and TRBJ1-1; maybe TRBD1 (5 bases). The CDR3 covers 15 residues. Trimming removed 3 bases at V and 3 bases at J, with 14 bases between. Per germline, CDR1 SEHNR and CDR2 FQNEAQ (reference sequence). CDR3 sequence (DNA): TGTGCCAGCAGCTTTCTCGGGGGAATCGACACTGAAGCTTTCTTT. Protein sequence: CASSFLGGIDTEAFF. Full variable domain (rest looked up from reference TRBV7-9 and TRBJ1-1): DTGVSQNPRHKITKRGQNVTFRCDPISEHNRLYWYRQTLGQGPEFLTYFQNEAQLEKSRLLSDRFSAERPKGSFSTLEIQRTEQGDSAMYLCASSFLGGIDTEAFFGQGTRLTVV.

The V call is TRBV19, the J call TRBJ2-5; TRBD2 matches at 9 bases. CDR3 length equals 14 residues. V lost 4 bases, J lost 4 bases, and 4 bases stayed unmatched. The germline gives CDR1 LNHDA, CDR2 SQIVND (reference sequence). As DNA, the CDR3 is TGTGCCAGTAGTAGGGGACTAGCCAGAGAGACCCAGTACTTC. Translation gives CASSRGLARETQYF.

The chain couples TRBV6-1 to TRBJ2-2; D gene uncertain. Trimming took 2 bases from V and 4 from J, leaving 8 bases between them. CDR3 length equals 14 residues. CDR1 MNHNS and CDR2 SASEGT come from the germline V gene. CDR3 residues: CASSELLGTGELFF. The CDR3 nucleotides are TGTGCCAGCAGTGAACTACTTGGCACCGGGGAGCTGTTTTTT.

V gene TRBV7-3 combines with J gene TRBJ2-7, with D possibly matching TRBD2 (6 bases). V lost 0 bases, J lost 5 bases, and 14 bases lay in between. The germline V gene has CDR1 SGHTA and CDR2 FQGTGA. The CDR3 consists of 15 residues. CDR3 loop: CASSLTTGERNEQYF. The CDR3 DNA is TGTGCCAGCAGCTTAACGACGGGAGAACGTAACGAGCAGTACTTC.

J is TRBJ1-5 and V is TRBV15; D gene unclear. This CDR3 region has 13 residues. V lost 9 bases to trimming and J lost 4 bases, with 13 bases between them. Germline CDR1 LNHNV, CDR2 YYDKDF (reference sequence). CDR3 region: CATREVVNQPQHF. For the CDR3, the DNA is TGTGCCACAAGAGAGGTCGTTAATCAGCCCCAGCATTTT. The variable domain in full, completed from reference TRBV15 and TRBJ1-5, reads DAMVIQNPRYQVTQFGKPVTLSCSQTLNHNVMYWYQQKSSQAPKLLFHYYDKDFNNEADTPDNFQSRRPNTSFCFLDIRSPGLGDTAMYLCATREVVNQPQHFGDGTRLSIL.

The chain carries TRBV5-1 and TRBJ2-1; 11 bases line up with TRBD2. CDR1 and CDR2 (germline): SGHRS, YFSETQ. The trim removed 4 bases at V and 10 bases at J, leaving 16 bases unmatched. The CDR3 has 17 residues. CDR3 nucleotide sequence: TGCGCCAGCAGCGGTGGGGGTCTTAGCGGGAGGGCCGGAGAGCAGTTCTTC. Encoded protein: CASSGGGLSGRAGEQFF.

V and J are TRBV10-3 and TRBJ1-1; a weak D match, TRBD1 (5 bases). V lost 6 bases and J 4 bases, leaving 12 bases between the germline ends. The CDR3 spans 13 residues. Germline V gives CDR1 ENHRY, CDR2 SYGVKD. CDR3 loop: CAIRFAGGTEAFF. Written as DNA, the CDR3 is TGTGCCATCAGGTTTGCGGGGGGCACTGAAGCTTTCTTT.

The genes are TRBV11-3 and TRBJ1-1; D might be TRBD1 (5 bases). Trimming cost V 5 bases and J 0 bases, with 22 bases left between them. Germline V gene sequence: CDR1 SGHNT, CDR2 YENEEA. The CDR3 contains 18 residues. The chain's CDR3 is CASSLQTGGFRLNTEAFF. In nucleotides, the CDR3 is TGTGCCAGCAGCCTACAAACGGGGGGTTTTAGGCTGAACACTGAAGCTTTCTTT.

The chain carries TRBV6-5 and TRBJ1-1, with D possibly TRBD1 on 6 matching bases. The CDR3 is 14 residues long. V was trimmed by 4 bases and J by 0 bases, leaving 9 bases between them. Germline V lookup: CDR1 MNHEY, CDR2 SVGAGI. CDR3 DNA: TGTGCCAGCAGTTCCGGGACACTGAACACTGAAGCTTTCTTT. It encodes CASSSGTLNTEAFF.

This chain connects TRBV5-4 to TRBJ2-7; 9 nucleotides line up with TRBD1. This CDR3 region has 14 residues. J was trimmed by 3 bases and V by 3 bases; bases with no gene match: 4. Germline V CDR1 and CDR2: SGHNT, YYREEE (reference sequence). The CDR3 loop reads CASSSGTGIYEQYF. The CDR3 DNA is TGTGCCAGCAGCTCGGGGACAGGGATCTACGAGCAGTACTTC.

This clone was seen more than once but under ten times. This chain uses TRBV5-6 with TRBJ1-4, with D tentatively TRBD1 (6 bases). The CDR3 is made up of 13 amino acids. Germline CDR1 and CDR2: SGHDT and YYEEEE. V was cut by 2 bases and J by 7 bases, with 9 bases left in between. For the CDR3, the DNA is TGTGCCAGCAGCTTCAGGGGTGGTGAAAAACTGTTTTTT. It translates to CASSFRGGEKLFF.

J is TRBJ2-7 and V is TRBV19; TRBD2 aligns across 8 bases. Trimming took 4 bases from V and 1 from J; bases not matched to a gene: 9. Germline CDR1 is LNHDA and CDR2 is SQIVND (reference sequence). The CDR3 length is 16 residues. CDR3 region: CASSRRVAGGSYEQYF. Written as DNA, the CDR3 is TGTGCCAGTAGTAGAAGGGTCGCGGGAGGTTCCTACGAGCAGTACTTC.